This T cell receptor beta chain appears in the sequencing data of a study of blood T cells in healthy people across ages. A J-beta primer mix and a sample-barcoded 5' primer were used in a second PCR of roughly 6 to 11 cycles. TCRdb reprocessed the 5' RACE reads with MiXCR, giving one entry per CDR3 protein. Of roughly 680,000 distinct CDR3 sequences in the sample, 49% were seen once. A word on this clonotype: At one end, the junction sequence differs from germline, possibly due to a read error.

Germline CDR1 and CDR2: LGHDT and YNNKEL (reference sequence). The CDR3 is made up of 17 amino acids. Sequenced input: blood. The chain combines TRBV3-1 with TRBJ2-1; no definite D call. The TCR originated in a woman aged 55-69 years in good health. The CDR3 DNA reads TGTGCCAGCAGCCAAAATAAGGGCTTAAGCTCCGACAATGAGCAGTTCTTC. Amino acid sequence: CASSQNKGLSSDNEQFF.